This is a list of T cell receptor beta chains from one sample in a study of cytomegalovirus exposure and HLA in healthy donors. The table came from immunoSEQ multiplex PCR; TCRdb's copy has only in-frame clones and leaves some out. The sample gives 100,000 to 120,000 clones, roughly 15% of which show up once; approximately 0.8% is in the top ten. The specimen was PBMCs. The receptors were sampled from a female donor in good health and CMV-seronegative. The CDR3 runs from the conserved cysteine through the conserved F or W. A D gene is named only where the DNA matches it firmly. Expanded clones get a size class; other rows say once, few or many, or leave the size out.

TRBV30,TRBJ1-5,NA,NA,TGTGCCTGGAGTTTTACAGGGACGGTGCATCAGCCCCAGCATTTT,CAWSFTGTVHQPQHF
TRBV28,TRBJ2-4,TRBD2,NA,TGTGCCAGCAGTTTTGGCGGAGCGGGAGGCTGGAACATTCAGTACTTC,CASSFGGAGGWNIQYF
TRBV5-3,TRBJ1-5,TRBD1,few,TGTGCCAGAAGTCCAGACAGGGCTCGCAATCAGCCCCAGCATTTT,CARSPDRARNQPQHF
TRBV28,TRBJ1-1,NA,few,TGTGCCAGCAGGGTCGGGGGGGTCAACACTGAAGCTTTCTTT,CASRVGGVNTEAFF
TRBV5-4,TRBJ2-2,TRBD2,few,TGTGCCAGCAGCTTGGGCGGGAGAGGTGGCACCGGGGAGCTGTTTTTT,CASSLGGRGGTGELFF
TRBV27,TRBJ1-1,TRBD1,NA,TGTGCCAGCAGTCTGACAGGGACCGTAAGGGCTGAAGCTTTCTTT,CASSLTGTVRAEAFF
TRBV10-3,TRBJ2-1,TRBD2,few,TGTGCCATCAGTGAAAGTAGTCTAGCGGGGGTGAATGAGCAGTTCTTC,CAISESSLAGVNEQFF
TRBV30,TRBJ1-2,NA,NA,TGTGCCTGGAGCGAAGTCGTCCGGGTACCTAACTATGGCTACACCTTC,CAWSEVVRVPNYGYTF
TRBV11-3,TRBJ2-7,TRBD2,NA,TGTGCCAGCAGCCCCGGCGGGAGCTCCTACGAGCAGTACTTC,CASSPGGSSYEQYF
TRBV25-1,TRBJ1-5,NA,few,TGTGCCAGCAGTGAACAGGGGAATCAGCCCCAGCATTTT,CASSEQGNQPQHF
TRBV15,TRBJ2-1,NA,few,TGTGCCACCAGCCAACGAGTAAGCTCCTACAATGAGCAGTTCTTC,CATSQRVSSYNEQFF
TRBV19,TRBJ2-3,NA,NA,TGTGCCAGTAGTATAGATGCACGGACTTATACGCAGTATTTT,CASSIDARTYTQYF
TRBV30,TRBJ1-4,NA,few,TGTGCCTGGAGCCAATACAGGGCGGGTGAGAATGAAAAACTGTTTTTT,CAWSQYRAGENEKLFF
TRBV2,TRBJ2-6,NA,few,TGTGCCAGCAGTGTACTGGGGGGCTCTGGGGCCAACGTCCTGACTTTC,CASSVLGGSGANVLTF
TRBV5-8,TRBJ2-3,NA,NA,TGTGCCAGCAGCTTGACTATTCGACCGCGAAGCCCAGATACGCAGTATTTT,CASSLTIRPRSPDTQYF
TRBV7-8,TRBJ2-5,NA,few,TGTGCCAGCAGCCCCCCGGGTGGGGAGACCCAGTACTTC,CASSPPGGETQYF
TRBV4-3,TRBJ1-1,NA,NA,TGCGCCAGCAGCCAAGACGGGAGGGGGGGAAACACTGAAGCTTTCTTT,CASSQDGRGGNTEAFF
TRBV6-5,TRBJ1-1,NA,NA,TGTGCCAGCAGTTACTCGGGGGAGGGGGCTTTCTTT,CASSYSGEGAFF
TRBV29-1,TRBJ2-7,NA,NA,TGCAGCGTTGAAACAGGGAAAATGGGGTACGAGCAGTACTTC,CSVETGKMGYEQYF
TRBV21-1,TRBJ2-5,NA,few,TGTGCCAGCAGCAAAGGCGACGGGAGGGGAGAGACCCAGTACTTC,CASSKGDGRGETQYF
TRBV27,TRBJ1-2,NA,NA,TGTGCCAGCAGTTTCTCAGGGGCGAGGAGTAGAAACTATGGCTACACCTTC,CASSFSGARSRNYGYTF
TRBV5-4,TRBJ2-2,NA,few,TGTGCCAGCACTCCCCGCCCGGGCACCGGGGAGCTGTTTTTT,CASTPRPGTGELFF
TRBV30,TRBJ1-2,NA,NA,TGTGCCTGGAGTGTACGGGGGGCAGGGGCGGGCTATGGCTACACCTTC,CAWSVRGAGAGYGYTF
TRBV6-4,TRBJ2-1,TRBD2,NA,TGTGCCAGCAGTGAAGTGGGACTAGGGTCCTACAATGAGCAGTTCTTC,CASSEVGLGSYNEQFF
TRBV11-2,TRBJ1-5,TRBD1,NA,TGTGCCAGCAGCTCTACCAGGGGGCCGAATCAGCCCCAGCATTTT,CASSSTRGPNQPQHF
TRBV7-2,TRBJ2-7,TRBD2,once,TGTGCCAGCAGCTCGAGCGGGGCCAGCTCCTACGAGCAGTACTTC,CASSSSGASSYEQYF
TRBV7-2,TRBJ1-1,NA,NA,TGTGCCAGCAGCTTCTTGAGCGAAAGGAACACTGAAGCTTTCTTT,CASSFLSERNTEAFF
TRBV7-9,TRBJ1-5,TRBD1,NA,TGTGCCAGCAGCTTAGGACAGGGACATAGCAATCAGCCCCAGCATTTT,CASSLGQGHSNQPQHF
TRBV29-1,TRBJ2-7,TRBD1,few,TGCAGCGTTCAAACAGGGGCGTCATTCTACGAGCAGTACTTC,CSVQTGASFYEQYF
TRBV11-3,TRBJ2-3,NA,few,TGTGCCAGCAGCTTAGGCAGGGGTTCAGATACGCAGTATTTT,CASSLGRGSDTQYF
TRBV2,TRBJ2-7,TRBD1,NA,TGTGCCAGCAGTCGGGACAGCTCCTACGAGCAGTACTTC,CASSRDSSYEQYF
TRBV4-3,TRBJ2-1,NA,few,TGCGCCAGCAGCCAAGGTCGGCGGGCTGGGTACAATGAGCAGTTCTTC,CASSQGRRAGYNEQFF
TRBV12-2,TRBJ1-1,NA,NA,TGTGCAAGTCGCTTAGACTACTTCATGAACACTGAAGCTTTCTTT,CASRLDYFMNTEAFF
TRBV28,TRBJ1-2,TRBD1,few,TGTGCCAGCAAACTAACCGGGACAGGGAGTAGCTACACCTTC,CASKLTGTGSSYTF
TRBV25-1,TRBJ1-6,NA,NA,TGTGCCAGCAGCCCGGGGGATCATTCACCCCTCCACTTT,CASSPGDHSPLHF
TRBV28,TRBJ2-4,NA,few,TGTGCCAGCAGTCACGACCCTCGACTCCGCAGGAGGGGAAACATTCAGTACTTC,CASSHDPRLRRRGNIQYF
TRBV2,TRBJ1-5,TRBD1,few,TGTGCCAGCAGTCGCGGACAGGGAGATTTCGATCAGCCCCAGCATTTT,CASSRGQGDFDQPQHF
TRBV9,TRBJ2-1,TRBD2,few,TGTGCCAGCAGCCCTCGAGCGGGAGGGTCTAGTGAGCAGTTCTTC,CASSPRAGGSSEQFF
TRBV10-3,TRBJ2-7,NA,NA,TGTGCCATCAGTGCCGGGGGTCCCTACGAGCAGTACTTC,CAISAGGPYEQYF
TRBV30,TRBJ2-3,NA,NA,TGTGCCTGGAGTGTATTTTACGGGAACACAGATACGCAGTATTTT,CAWSVFYGNTDTQYF
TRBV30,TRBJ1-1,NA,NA,TGTGCCTGGACTTTTGACAGAGAAGCTTTCTTT,CAWTFDREAFF
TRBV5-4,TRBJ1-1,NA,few,TGTGCCAGCAGCTTGGTAGGGCGGGGGACGGGGACTGAAGCTTTCTTT,CASSLVGRGTGTEAFF
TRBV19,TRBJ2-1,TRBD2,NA,TGTGCCAGTAGTCCTCTAGCGGGGGTTGAGCAGTTCTTC,CASSPLAGVEQFF
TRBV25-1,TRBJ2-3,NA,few,TGTGCCAGCAGTGCCGCCGGGACTTTCCGTACAGATACGCAGTATTTT,CASSAAGTFRTDTQYF
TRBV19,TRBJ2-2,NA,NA,TGTGCCAGCATCCCGGCAGGGACAAAGCCGAACACCGGGGAGCTGTTTTTT,CASIPAGTKPNTGELFF
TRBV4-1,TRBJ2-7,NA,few,TGCGCCAGCAGCCAAGTTGCTTCACAGTTCCTCTACGAGCAGTACTTC,CASSQVASQFLYEQYF
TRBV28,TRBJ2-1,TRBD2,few,TGTGCCAGCATTCTAGCGGGAGAGTACAATGAGCAGTTCTTC,CASILAGEYNEQFF
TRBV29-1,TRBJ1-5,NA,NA,TGCAGCGTCCAAGGGGCTGGGGATCAGCCCCAGCATTTT,CSVQGAGDQPQHF
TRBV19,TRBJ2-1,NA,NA,TGTGCCAGCTCAGGGGATGAGCAGTTCTTC,CASSGDEQFF
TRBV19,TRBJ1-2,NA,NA,TGTGCCAGTGGTGAGGTGGTCTATGGCTACACCTTC,CASGEVVYGYTF
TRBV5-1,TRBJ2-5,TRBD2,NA,TGCGCCAGCAGCTTGGGTGGCGGGGGACAAGAGACCCAGTACTTC,CASSLGGGGQETQYF
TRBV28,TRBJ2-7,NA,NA,TGTGCCAGCAGACAACCGGGGGGCAGTCCCTACGAGCAGTACTTC,CASRQPGGSPYEQYF
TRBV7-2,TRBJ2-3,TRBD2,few,TGTGCCAGCAGCTCCGGGACTAGCGGGGCTAGCACAGATACGCAGTATTTT,CASSSGTSGASTDTQYF
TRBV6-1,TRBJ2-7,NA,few,TGTGCCAGCAGTGAGCGGGGCTCCTACGAGCAGTACTTC,CASSERGSYEQYF
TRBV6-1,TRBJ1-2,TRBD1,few,TGTGCCAGCAGTGATGGTCTAGGACAGGGGAACTCTGGCTACACCTTC,CASSDGLGQGNSGYTF
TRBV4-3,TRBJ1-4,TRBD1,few,TGCGCCAGCAGCCATGCTGGGGACAGGGAGGATGAAAAACTGTTTTTT,CASSHAGDREDEKLFF
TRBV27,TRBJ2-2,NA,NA,TGTGCCAGCAGTTTGTGGGGGGATACCGGGGAGCTGTTTTTT,CASSLWGDTGELFF